These 22 T cell receptor beta chains were sequenced from one sample in a study of T cells in tuberculosis. Here immunoSEQ multiplex PCR was the method, and the copy in TCRdb shows in-frame clones only, minus some. The sample records about 33,000 clones, just under 97% being singletons. Sequenced material: PBMCs. These receptors were collected from a donor between 10 and 35 years old with latent tuberculosis or without tuberculosis infection.

The rearrangement links TRBV11-2 to TRBJ1-4; D is perhaps TRBD1 (6 bases). Trimming removed 0 bases from V and 8 bases from J, with 16 bases in between. The germline V gene has CDR1 SGHAT and CDR2 FQNNGV. The CDR3 is made up of 16 amino acids. CDR3 in DNA: TGTGCCAGCAGCTTAGAGTGGTGGGGGCTTTGGGAAAAACTGTTTTTT. Translated: CASSLEWWGLWEKLFF.

The chain joins TRBV15 to TRBJ2-5, with a weak D call TRBD1 (6 bases). Germline assignment: CDR1 LNHNV and CDR2 YYDKDF (reference sequence). Trimming stripped 6 bases from V and 4 bases from J, with 15 bases between. The CDR3 loop spans 14 amino acids. CDR3 region: CATSPNEQGETQYF. DNA for the CDR3: TGTGCCACCAGTCCGAATGAACAGGGAGAGACCCAGTACTTC.

The gene calls are TRBV5-1 and TRBJ1-2; unclear D gene. The V end was cut by 0 bases, the J end by 8 bases, with 11 bases between. Germline CDR1 reads SGHRS; CDR2 reads YFSETQ. There are 13 residues in the CDR3. The CDR3: CASSLDDIPGYTF. The CDR3 DNA follows: TGCGCCAGCAGCTTGGATGACATACCAGGCTACACCTTC. Full variable domain (missing parts from reference TRBV5-1 and TRBJ1-2): KAGVTQTPRYLIKTRGQQVTLSCSPISGHRSVSWYQQTPGQGLQFLFEYFSETQRNKGNFPGRFSGRQFSNSRSEMNVSTLELGDSALYLCASSLDDIPGYTFGSGTRLTVV.

This clone was seen a single time. The V and J genes are TRBV10-3 and TRBJ1-1; D uncertain. The CDR3 has 13 residues. V dropped 6 bases and J dropped 2 bases, with 10 bases sitting between them. Germline V CDR1 and CDR2: ENHRY, SYGVKD. CDR3 bases: TGTGCCATCAGCTTCGATGGCAACACTGAAGCTTTCTTT. Its protein is CAISFDGNTEAFF.

V is TRBV10-3 and J is TRBJ1-2; D is perhaps TRBD1 (6 bases). Germline V CDR1 and CDR2: ENHRY, SYGVKD. V gave up 9 bases and J gave up 6 bases, with 14 bases separating them. This CDR3 is 12 amino acids long. CDR3 bases: TGTGCCATGTCGAAAGGGGGTGATGGCTACACCTTC. As protein: CAMSKGGDGYTF.

The chain joins TRBV11-2 to TRBJ2-2, with TRBD1 matching over 10 bases. This CDR3 is 15 amino acids long. The germline CDR1 and CDR2 sequences are SGHAT and FQNNGV. V gave up 4 bases and J gave up 6 bases; unmatched junction bases: 5. The CDR3 is CASSWGQGYSGELFF. DNA for the CDR3: TGTGCCAGCAGCTGGGGACAGGGGTATTCCGGGGAGCTGTTTTTT.

V usage is TRBV11-3 and J usage is TRBJ2-6; 7 bases map to TRBD2. The CDR3 contains 17 residues. From germline, CDR1 is SGHNT and CDR2 YENEEA. After removal of 3 bases from V and 0 bases from J, the junction contained 5 bases not matched to a gene. CDR3 DNA: TGTGCCAGCAGCTTGGGGCGGGGGTCCTCTGGGGCCAACGTCCTGACTTTC. Translation: CASSLGRGSSGANVLTF.

This clone was seen a handful of times. The chain is built from TRBV10-2 and TRBJ1-3; 7 nucleotides match TRBD1. The germline gives CDR1 WSHSY, CDR2 SAAADI. Trimming removed 4 bases from V and 3 bases from J; junction bases left unmatched: 3. CDR3 size: 14 residues. The CDR3: CASSATGVGNTIYF. CDR3 DNA sequence: TGCGCCAGCAGTGCCACAGGGGTTGGAAACACCATATATTTT.

The chain joins TRBV2 to TRBJ2-3; D gene ambiguous. V was shortened by 3 bases and J by 5 bases, with 9 bases between the two germline ends. CDR1 and CDR2 (germline): SNHLY, FYNNEI. The CDR3 is made up of 13 amino acids. The CDR3 nucleotides read TGTGCCAGCAGTGAGGTCATCGGAGATACGCAGTATTTT. This gives the protein CASSEVIGDTQYF.

The chain has TRBV18 and TRBJ2-3; D not resolved. Trimming took off 5 bases at V and 2 bases at J, with 11 bases between the two ends. In germline, CDR1 is KGHSH, CDR2 LQKENI. CDR3 size: 14 residues. The CDR3 loop reads CASSSFLDTDTQYF. The CDR3 nucleotides read TGTGCCAGCTCATCCTTCTTAGACACAGATACGCAGTATTTT.

The V call is TRBV4-3, the J call TRBJ1-2; 9 nucleotides agree with TRBD1. The V gene end was trimmed by 4 bases and the J gene end by 1 base; junction bases not matched to a gene: 10. Germline V gives CDR1 LGHNA, CDR2 YSLEER. This CDR3 region has 17 residues. CDR3 amino acids: CASSPAQSTGGNYGYTF. The CDR3 nucleotides are TGCGCCAGCAGCCCGGCCCAGTCGACAGGGGGTAACTATGGCTACACCTTC.

The genes are TRBV19 and TRBJ1-2; a possible D gene is TRBD1 (5 bases). Germline lookup yields CDR1 LNHDA and CDR2 SQIVND (reference sequence). The CDR3 is 14 amino acids. Trimming cost V 3 bases and J 2 bases, with 10 bases left between them. The CDR3 bases are TGTGCCAGTAGTATCGGGGGACCCAACTATGGCTACACCTTC. It encodes CASSIGGPNYGYTF. Full variable domain (missing parts from reference TRBV19 and TRBJ1-2): DGGITQSPKYLFRKEGQNVTLSCEQNLNHDAMYWYRQDPGQGLRLIYYSQIVNDFQKGDIAEGYSVSREKKESFPLTVTSAQKNPTAFYLCASSIGGPNYGYTFGSGTRLTVV.

The V and J genes are TRBV7-9 and TRBJ1-1; the match to TRBD1 covers 7 bases. J gave up 9 bases and V 2 bases, and 3 bases lay outside the gene matches. The CDR3 runs to 12 residues. Germline V gene sequence: CDR1 SEHNR, CDR2 FQNEAQ (reference sequence). CDR3 protein: CASSLWGQQAFF. CDR3 nucleotides: TGTGCCAGCAGCTTATGGGGACAGCAAGCTTTCTTT.

The rearrangement uses TRBV9 and TRBJ2-1, with D possibly being TRBD2 (6 bases). This CDR3 has 13 amino acids. Trimming took 3 bases from V and 4 from J, leaving 8 bases between them. Germline V CDR1 and CDR2: SGDLS, YYNGEE. The CDR3 loop is CASSGGLYNEQFF. CDR3 in DNA: TGTGCCAGCAGCGGAGGACTATACAATGAGCAGTTCTTC.

This clone was seen once. V usage is TRBV27 and J usage is TRBJ1-5, with D possibly TRBD1 on 5 matching bases. V lost 8 bases to trimming and J lost 0 bases, with 8 bases between them. There are 13 residues in the CDR3. Per the germline V gene, CDR1 is MNHEY and CDR2 is SMNVEV (reference sequence). CDR3 DNA: TGTGCCAGCGGGGGGTATAGCAATCAGCCCCAGCATTTT. Translation: CASGGYSNQPQHF.

This chain uses TRBV6-5 with TRBJ1-5; D is ambiguous. The CDR3 totals 12 residues. The germline V gene encodes CDR1 MNHEY and CDR2 SVGAGI. Trimming shortened V by 6 bases and J by 3 bases, and 6 bases separated the two germline ends. DNA of the CDR3: TGTGCCAGCAGGGCTCCCAATCAGCCCCAGCATTTT. Translating it yields CASRAPNQPQHF.

The V and J genes are TRBV9 and TRBJ2-1; 7 nucleotides agree with TRBD1. Looked up from germline, CDR1 is SGDLS and CDR2 is YYNGEE. The junction had 5 bases not matched to a gene; V was cut back by 3 bases and J by 8 bases. CDR3 size: 13 residues. The CDR3 coding sequence is TGTGCCAGCAGCGAGGGGGCTAGCTATGAGCAGTTCTTC. Encoded protein: CASSEGASYEQFF.

This chain connects TRBV18 to TRBJ1-5; D gene uncertain. Trimming removed 2 bases at V and 5 bases at J, with 7 bases between. This CDR3 region has 13 residues. CDR1 and CDR2 (germline): KGHSH, LQKENI. DNA for the CDR3: TGTGCCAGCTCACCAGAGCTGGATCAGCCCCAGCATTTT. Translated, it gives CASSPELDQPQHF.

The chain has TRBV5-5 and TRBJ2-5; 7 bases line up with TRBD2. This CDR3 region has 14 residues. Germline trimming cut 6 bases from V and 5 bases from J; bases unmatched to any gene: 10. CDR1 SGHKS and CDR2 YYEKEE come from the germline V gene (reference sequence). The CDR3 region is CASTILASRETQYF. The CDR3 DNA follows: TGTGCCAGCACCATACTAGCGTCTAGGGAGACCCAGTACTTC.

Points on this clone: Germline is not matched at one junction end, which may reflect a read error. V gene TRBV9 combines with J gene TRBJ1-3, with 7 bases lining up with TRBD1. This CDR3 is 17 amino acids long. The germline gives CDR1 SGDLS, CDR2 YYNGEE. The CDR3 spells CASSAFLDRVVGDTIYF. CDR3 sequence (DNA): TGTGCCAGCAGCGCTTTTCTCGACAGGGTTGTTGGAGACACCATATATTTT.

The V gene is TRBV5-8, the J gene TRBJ1-2, with unresolved D. Germline values: CDR1 SGHTS, CDR2 YDEGEE. Deletions cut 1 base from V and 0 bases from J, with 10 bases between. The CDR3 sequence is 15 residues long. The CDR3 bases are TGTGCCAGCAGCTTGACCTACCCTACTAACTATGGCTACACCTTC. Translating gives CASSLTYPTNYGYTF.

V gene TRBV7-9 combines with J gene TRBJ2-7; 10 bases line up with TRBD1. Trimming removed 5 bases from V and 3 bases from J; junction bases left unmatched: 4. There are 14 residues in the CDR3. Germline V gene lookup returns CDR1 SEHNR and CDR2 FQNEAQ (reference sequence). In DNA, the CDR3 is TGTGCCAGCAGCCTTAGGACAGGGGGCTACGAGCAGTACTTC. The encoded protein is CASSLRTGGYEQYF.